What follows is one T cell receptor beta chain and its context. Alongside a J-beta primer mix, a sample-barcoded 5' primer served in a second PCR lasting roughly 7 to 11 cycles. Every single cDNA molecule received a tag from a template-switch adaptor with 12 random nucleotides. Paired-end reads containing CDR3 totaled no fewer than 2.5 million for each sample. TCRdb re-called the 5' RACE reads with MiXCR, one entry per CDR3 protein. The table includes fewer than 900,000 distinct CDR3 sequences, roughly 44% detected once. The data stem from a study of blood T cells in healthy people across ages. As for the study in general: Through template switching, about one barcoded beta molecule was captured per two T cells, as measured in model experiments.

The CDR3 contains 15 residues. Germline-derived CDR1 and CDR2 are SGDLS and YYNGEE. The V end lost 0 bases, the J end lost 3 bases, and 9 bases lay between the germline ends. Material: blood. This TCR was sampled from a woman in her sixties or seventies in good health. The rearrangement joins TRBV9 to TRBJ2-2; D is uncertain. The CDR3 DNA reads TGTGCCAGCAGCGTAGGGGTCAGTTACACCGGGGAGCTGTTTTTT. Amino acid sequence: CASSVGVSYTGELFF.